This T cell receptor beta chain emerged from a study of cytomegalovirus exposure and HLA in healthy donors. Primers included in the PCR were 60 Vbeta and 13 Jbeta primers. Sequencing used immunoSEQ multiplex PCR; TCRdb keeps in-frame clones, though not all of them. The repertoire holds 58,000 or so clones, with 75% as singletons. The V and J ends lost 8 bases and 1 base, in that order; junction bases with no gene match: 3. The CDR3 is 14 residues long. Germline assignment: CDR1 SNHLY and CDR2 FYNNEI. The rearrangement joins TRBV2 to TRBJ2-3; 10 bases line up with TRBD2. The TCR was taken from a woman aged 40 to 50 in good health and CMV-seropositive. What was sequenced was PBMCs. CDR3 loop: CASLGLAGTDTQYF. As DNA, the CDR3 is TGTGCCAGCTTAGGACTAGCGGGCACAGATACGCAGTATTTT.